The present entry profiles one TCR beta chain with its context. Its antigen remains unidentified. The input lacks base qualities; no much larger clone sits a single base away. Libraries were made using the immunoSEQ multiplex PCR assay. For the multiplex PCR, a mixture combining 60 forward primers for TCR Vbeta segments and 13 reverse primers for TCR Jbeta segments was used. A multiplex PCR assay on genomic DNA amplified the CDR3 region of rearranged TCR beta genes. On the Illumina HiSeq System, the amplified TCR beta libraries were sequenced as 87-base-pair reads. In the authors' own workflow: A later analysis tallied 75 million to 95 million unique TCR beta chains across the approximately 670 repertoires, and about 12 million of those chains were shared by two or more donors. A nearest-neighbor algorithm error-corrected the raw reads and collapsed the reads into unique sequences, merging closely related sequences to remove PCR and sequencing errors. To assign V, D and J gene segments, CDR3 sequences were aligned to IMGT reference sequences. For a sequence to be retained, at least a six-nucleotide match to both a V gene segment and a J gene segment was required. A rearrangement counted as productive if the CDR3 had no stop codons and remained in frame with V and J, and every other rearrangement counted as non-productive. Following IMGT convention, CDR3 was defined as the stretch from the second conserved V-encoded cysteine up to the conserved J-encoded phenylalanine. In an earlier analysis of around 640 of the donors, sequences lacking an unambiguous match to a single V gene segment were excluded. In an earlier analysis of 450 to 700 of the donors, V segments were called functional above 56.7% productive rearrangements and were called segregating when the between-donor standard deviation exceeded 5%. A statistical classification framework was built to diagnose cytomegalovirus status from the catalog of TCR beta chain sequences. A later analysis assigned V and J genes by comparing TCR nucleotide sequences with IMGT/GENE-DB human TR gene sequences. The TCRdist pipeline was used in a later analysis to assign CDR3 sequences and most-parsimonious VDJ recombination scenarios. In a later analysis, each TCR beta chain was defined by its CDR3 amino acid sequence together with its V-gene family, and reads lacking a unique V-gene family were excluded. To address suspected cross-contamination and a sequencing artifact, a later analysis removed approximately 600 highly shared, low-generation-probability nucleotide sequences. For each public chain, a later analysis derived a clonal expansion index from normalized ranks of inferred template counts within each repertoire. In a later analysis, generation probabilities were computed using a VDJ recombination model fitted to out-of-frame rearrangements, and the results were checked against IGoR. In a later analysis, TCR-TCR, TCR-HLA and TCR-CMV co-occurrence was scored with hypergeometric tests, and a repertoire-size bias correction was applied to TCR pairs. In a later analysis, false discovery rates were estimated by permuting HLA or CMV assignments 20 times. In a later analysis, co-occurring TCRs were grouped using DBSCAN, and TCRdist sequence similarity was added for clustering within HLA-allele-positive subsets. Repertoires with fewer than 30,000 or more than 120,000 public chains were left out of co-occurrence clustering, as were five repertoires with anomalous nucleotide sharing. TCRdb took this table from immuneACCESS and kept in-frame rearrangements with V and J called. Such tables lack part of the clones; where checked against another copy, unresolved V genes explain under half of the gap, and the rest is unexplained. Clonal size and the V and J genes are those of that table, whereas D and trimming came from the DNA. The sample data list 150,000 to 200,000 clones, and roughly 80% of these were observed just once. The ten largest clonotypes hold around 1.5% of the sample.

V sheds 1 base and J sheds 6 bases, leaving 7 bases between their ends. The germline V gene (reference sequence) specifies SEHNR as CDR1 and FQNEAQ as CDR2. Including cysteine and phenylalanine, the CDR3 has 12 amino acids. Left in the record is the CDR3 DNA by itself, 36 bases read in frame from the first base. The cohort was made up of approximately 670 healthy bone marrow donors. All cohort members were sampled while nominally healthy, although unrecorded immune exposures were likely present. The donor was CMV seronegative and was included in the group of several hundred seronegative cohort members. A peripheral blood sample was collected from each donor, and TCR beta sequencing was performed on peripheral blood mononuclear cells. Genomic DNA was extracted from the blood cell samples with the Qiagen DNeasy Blood Extraction Kit. These data come from a study of cytomegalovirus exposure and HLA in healthy donors (dated by TCRdb to 2016 to 2017). With regard to the full study: In an earlier analysis of several hundred of the donors, 250 to 300 Gb of sequence data and 117 million unique TCR beta sequences from 150 million to 200 million T cells were reported. Alongside the repertoire data, information on donor age, sex, ethnicity and CMV serostatus was compiled. High-throughput TCR immunosequencing, statistical association of individual TCRs with disease status, and machine learning were combined to predict cytomegalovirus infection status. The T cell repertoires of some 670 subjects were profiled by immunosequencing and related to cytomegalovirus serostatus. About 300 gigabases of sequencing data and approximately 92 million unique TCR sequences made up an early release that covered approximately 650 HLA-typed donors. In a later analysis, previously published TCR beta repertoires from 600 to 850 donors were re-analyzed and high-resolution HLA genotyping was added so that TCR occurrence patterns could be studied. Of the roughly 400 genotyped donors, roughly 76% were placed in the genetic ancestry cluster associated with self-reported Caucasian donors. Typing coverage differed by locus: A, B, C, DRB1 and DQB1 were typed in roughly 620-640 donors, DQA1 in about 500, DPA1 in 606, and DPB1 in just under 490. In an earlier analysis of roughly 580 of the donors, high-throughput TCR beta sequencing was used to judge whether each TCR beta V gene segment behaved as functional or pseudogenic. In a later genetic analysis, genome-wide SNP genotypes for about three fifths of the roughly 670 donors were used, and that subset was treated as a discovery cohort. All discovery cohort repertoires had been generated using a single sequencing platform. HLA typing included class I and class II loci at four-digit resolution. Along with the roughly 670-subject first cohort, a separate validation cohort of over 90 different subjects was used. On average, roughly 240,000 unique TCR beta nucleotide sequences were sequenced per donor among fewer than 500 genotyped donors of the cohort, with roughly 19% of those sequences being non-productive. Rather than drawing on any new phenotypic data, the later analysis identified candidate immune exposures from TCR beta sequences and the way those sequences occurred across donors. The study aimed to test whether cataloging public T cell receptors could reveal signatures of past pathogen exposure. Because of strong linkage in the cohort, roughly five DR-DQ haplotypes were treated as single units for association and clustering.

On the study overall, not on this receptor specifically: In a later genetic analysis, fewer N-insertions in productive TCRs were reported among donors in an Asian-associated ancestry cluster than the approximately 710-donor mean. This cohort had only TCR beta chains sequenced, and the lack of alpha or paired-chain data limited which features could be detected. Several of the top co-occurrence clusters appeared to be linked to parvovirus B19, influenza, CMV and Epstein-Barr virus, according to a later analysis. Because the 87-base-pair reads could not distinguish some IMGT-functional V segments, including TRBV6-2 and TRBV6-3, those segments were excluded. Sequencing depth was assumed to be roughly uniform across donors in the presence/absence analyses, though that assumption may not hold. HLA typing was unavailable for some donors at each locus, so association tests used only the typed subset. Three of the identified cytomegalovirus-associated TCR beta chains were confirmed in vitro to be specific for cytomegalovirus antigens. When HLA alleles, especially DR and DQ, strongly co-occurred, attributing TCR associations to individual alleles was difficult. In a later analysis, most CMV-associated TCR beta chains were found to appear HLA-restricted, with HLA associations seemingly driven largely by CMV exposure. The only immune exposure information available for the cohort was CMV serostatus. In a later analysis, TCR association rates were found to vary across HLA loci, with the most associated TCRs seen for DRB1 alleles and the fewest for HLA-C alleles. The study listed 164 TCR beta chains as associated with cytomegalovirus. A later analysis found that HLA-associated TCR beta chains were more clonally expanded and had lower generation probabilities than equally common non-associated chains. Most TCR sequences were observed very rarely across donors, whereas some public TCRs were present in many individuals. The sequencing pipeline was judged likely to have produced a cluster of highly shared sequence variants as a technical artifact. Broadly in line with IMGT annotations, most TCR beta V segments showed up in productive rearrangements about 87% or about 30% of the time in an earlier analysis of some 590 of the donors. Cytomegalovirus status was reported to be diagnosed by the classifier with high specificity and sensitivity in both the original and validation cohorts. Correlated functional status among segregating V segments might reflect linkage disequilibrium, but an unknown experimental factor could not be ruled out. Specific HLA alleles were associated with about 17,000 TCR beta sequences at a false discovery rate of 0.05 in a later analysis. The authors suggested that the approach could potentially be generalized to other disease states and immunological phenotypes. A further reported finding was that TCR beta sequences accurately predicted the HLA-A and HLA-B alleles for most subjects in the first cohort. Because counts were too low, seventeen rarely observed V segments, including chromosome 9 orphons, were excluded from the earlier analysis of around 590 of the donors. An association between a missense DCLRE1C variant and V-gene and J-gene trimming of TCR beta chains was found in a later genetic analysis and replicated in an independent cohort.

Sequenced sample: PBMCs. The TCR originated in a woman in her fifties or sixties in good health and CMV-seronegative. The chain uses TRBV7-9 and TRBJ2-7; the D segment cannot be called with confidence. This receptor carries the CDR3 CASSLGPIEQYF. DNA sequence: TGTGCCAGCAGCTTAGGGCCAATCGAGCAGTACTTC.